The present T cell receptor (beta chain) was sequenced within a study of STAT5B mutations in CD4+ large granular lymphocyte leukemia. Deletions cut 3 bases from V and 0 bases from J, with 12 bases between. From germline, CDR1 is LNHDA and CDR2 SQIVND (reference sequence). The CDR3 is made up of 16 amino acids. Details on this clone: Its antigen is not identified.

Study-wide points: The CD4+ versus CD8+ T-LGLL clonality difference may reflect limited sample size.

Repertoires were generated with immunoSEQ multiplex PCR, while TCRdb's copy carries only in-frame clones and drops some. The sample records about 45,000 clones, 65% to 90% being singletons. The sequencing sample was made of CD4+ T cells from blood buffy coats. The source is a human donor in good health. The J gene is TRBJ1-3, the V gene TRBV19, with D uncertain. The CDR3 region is CASSINKGYSGNTIYF. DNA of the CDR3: TGTGCCAGTAGTATTAATAAGGGCTACTCTGGAAACACCATATATTTT.